These 24 T cell receptor beta chains were sequenced from one sample in a study of control samples from healthy donors and cancer patients. Sequencing used immunoSEQ multiplex PCR; TCRdb keeps in-frame clones, though not all of them. The sample gives about 60,000 clones, 92% of which show up once; about 1.7% is in the top ten. Source material: PBMCs. The receptors come from a man aged 35 to 55 with colorectal cancer.

The count of this clone is one. J is TRBJ2-5 and V is TRBV7-2, with TRBD2 identical over 16 bases. The germline gives CDR1 SGHTA, CDR2 FQGNSA. V gave up 0 bases and J gave up 5 bases; unmatched junction bases: 3. There are 17 residues in the CDR3. DNA for the CDR3: TGTGCCAGCAGCTTAGCGGGACTAGCGGGGGGGTTGGAGACCCAGTACTTC. It translates to CASSLAGLAGGLETQYF.

The rearrangement joins TRBV6-5 to TRBJ1-1; TRBD1 matches at 7 bases. This CDR3 comprises 13 residues. The J segment lost 1 base and the V segment lost 6 bases, leaving 2 bases of the junction unmatched. Germline CDR1 and CDR2: MNHEY and SVGAGI. The CDR3 here is CASRGQKNTEAFF. In DNA form, the CDR3 reads TGTGCCAGCAGGGGACAGAAGAACACTGAAGCTTTCTTT.

The chain joins TRBV9 to TRBJ1-6; D may be TRBD1 (6 bases). V was pared by 0 bases and J by 0 bases, with 16 bases between. The length of the CDR3 is 19 residues. In germline, CDR1 is SGDLS, CDR2 YYNGEE. DNA of the CDR3: TGTGCCAGCAGCGTAGGTGGAGGGAGGGGGAGCTCCTATAATTCACCCCTCCACTTT. Its protein product is CASSVGGGRGSSYNSPLHF. Full variable domain (outside the CDR3, taken from reference TRBV9 and TRBJ1-6): DSGVTQTPKHLITATGQRVTLRCSPRSGDLSVYWYQQSLDQGLQFLIQYYNGEERAKGNILERFSAQQFPDLHSELNLSSLELGDSALYFCASSVGGGRGSSYNSPLHFGNGTRLTVT.

This clone was counted a single time. This sequence joins TRBV2 and TRBJ2-7, with D unclear. CDR1 is SNHLY, CDR2 FYNNEI, per germline. Trimming left V 7 bases short and J 4 bases short, with 14 bases between. This CDR3 is built from 13 residues. As DNA, the CDR3 is TGTGCCAGCACCTTCGGCGGTTTGTACGAGCAGTACTTC. Residues: CASTFGGLYEQYF.

In this sample, this clone turned up once. The rearrangement links TRBV6-5 to TRBJ2-3; 8 bases are shared with TRBD2. CDR1 and CDR2 from the germline V gene are MNHEY and SVGAGI. The trim removed 4 bases at V and 1 base at J, leaving 4 bases unmatched. CDR3 length equals 15 residues. In DNA form, the CDR3 reads TGTGCCAGCAGTTCCTCGGGGGGGCGCACAGATACGCAGTATTTT. The encoded protein is CASSSSGGRTDTQYF.

Here the CDR3 DNA reads TGTGCCAGCATCCTGGGAAACGAGCAGTACTTC. It is translated as CASILGNEQYF. The chain recombines TRBV2 with TRBJ2-7; no clear D gene. The germline gives CDR1 SNHLY, CDR2 FYNNEI. The CDR3 is made up of 11 amino acids. V lost 7 bases and J lost 5, with 9 bases in between.

This sequence joins TRBV7-9 and TRBJ1-1; 11 nucleotides align to TRBD1. V was clipped by 2 bases and J by 4 bases; unmatched bases: 6. The CDR3 contains 16 residues. Germline assignment: CDR1 SEHNR and CDR2 FQNEAQ (reference sequence). CDR3 bases: TGTGCCAGCAGCTTATCGTTTGGGACAGGGGGCACTGAAGCTTTCTTT. Amino acid sequence: CASSLSFGTGGTEAFF.

This clone was seen a single time. The J gene is TRBJ2-1, the V gene TRBV3-1 (or the pseudogene TRBV3-2); TRBD2 matches at 14 bases. The germline V gene encodes CDR1 LGHDT and CDR2 YNNKEL (reference sequence). There are 18 residues in the CDR3. V dropped 2 bases and J dropped 7; count of bases not matched to a gene: 10. The CDR3 sequence is CASSQKRTSGGCGNEQFF. As DNA, the CDR3 is TGTGCCAGCAGCCAAAAGCGGACTAGCGGGGGGTGCGGGAATGAGCAGTTCTTC.

V is TRBV9 and J is TRBJ2-1; D unresolved. Germline V CDR1 and CDR2: SGDLS, YYNGEE. This CDR3 spans 13 amino acids. V lost 4 bases and J lost 5, with 10 bases in between. CDR3 nucleotide sequence: TGTGCCAGCAGCAAAACCATTCACAATGAGCAGTTCTTC. It yields the protein CASSKTIHNEQFF.

The V and J genes are TRBV4-1 and TRBJ1-4; 8 nucleotides agree with TRBD1. With V trimmed by 0 bases and J by 7 bases, 4 bases remained unmatched. CDR1 is MGHRA and CDR2 is YSYEKL in the germline V gene. The CDR3 runs 15 residues. In DNA form, the CDR3 reads TGCGCCAGCAGCCAAGACAGGGGGCTCGGTGAAAAACTGTTTTTT. It yields the protein CASSQDRGLGEKLFF.

The rearrangement uses TRBV6-1 and TRBJ2-7; perhaps TRBD2 as D (7 bases). CDR1 is MNHNS, CDR2 SASEGT, per germline. The ends were cut back, 4 bases at V and 5 bases at J, with 21 bases in the middle. The CDR3 has 16 residues. CDR3 DNA: TGTGCCAGCAGTGCCTGGGGCGGGGGCGAGTTCAACGAGCAGTACTTC. Translated, it gives CASSAWGGGEFNEQYF.

The genes are TRBV19 and TRBJ1-6; D call uncertain. CDR3 size: 17 residues. Trimming cost V 3 bases and J 7 bases, with 19 bases left between them. Germline CDR1 and CDR2: LNHDA and SQIVND (reference sequence). CDR3 DNA: TGTGCCAGTAGTATTCCACTCACGCTATCCGGCAATTCACCCCTCCACTTT. This gives the protein CASSIPLTLSGNSPLHF. Variable domain in full (rest from reference TRBV19 and TRBJ1-6): DGGITQSPKYLFRKEGQNVTLSCEQNLNHDAMYWYRQDPGQGLRLIYYSQIVNDFQKGDIAEGYSVSREKKESFPLTVTSAQKNPTAFYLCASSIPLTLSGNSPLHFGNGTRLTVT.

The genes are TRBV11-3 and TRBJ2-5; 9 nucleotides line up with TRBD1. The CDR3 is 14 residues long. Trimming cost V 5 bases and J 2 bases; bases outside gene matches: 3. The germline V gene has CDR1 SGHNT and CDR2 YENEEA. CDR3 DNA: TGTGCCAGCAGCCCGGGGACAGGGCAAGAGACCCAGTACTTC. The encoded protein is CASSPGTGQETQYF.

J is TRBJ2-7 and V is TRBV7-9, with 9 bases matching TRBD1. Per germline, CDR1 SEHNR and CDR2 FQNEAQ (reference sequence). V dropped 4 bases and J dropped 7; count of bases not matched to a gene: 14. The CDR3 totals 16 residues. The CDR3 DNA sequence: TGTGCCAGCAGCTCTAAGGCCGGACAGGGGATGAATGAGCAGTACTTC. Translation gives CASSSKAGQGMNEQYF.

This clone was picked up one time. The chain couples TRBV19 to TRBJ2-2; no clear D gene. Between the trimmed V and J ends, which lost 5 bases and 0 bases, there was a span of 7 bases. The CDR3 extends over 14 amino acids. CDR1 is LNHDA, CDR2 SQIVND, per germline (reference sequence). CDR3 sequence (DNA): TGTGCCAGTAGTCGGGCTTCGAACACCGGGGAGCTGTTTTTT. Translated, it gives CASSRASNTGELFF.

Only one count was recorded for this clone. The chain couples TRBV7-9 to TRBJ1-1; 7 bases are a match to TRBD1. The CDR3 totals 15 residues. Trimming cost V 0 bases and J 5 bases; bases outside gene matches: 6. Looked up from germline, CDR1 is SEHNR and CDR2 is FQNEAQ (reference sequence). CDR3 residues: CASSLATGVRTEAFF. The CDR3 nucleotides read TGTGCCAGCAGCTTAGCTACAGGGGTGAGGACTGAAGCTTTCTTT.

V usage is TRBV5-1 and J usage is TRBJ2-7; D not resolved. CDR1 and CDR2 from the germline V gene are SGHRS and YFSETQ. This CDR3 comprises 15 residues. The V and J ends lost 1 base and 6 bases respectively, with 17 bases between them. Written as DNA, the CDR3 is TGCGCCAGCAGCTTGTCGGCAGGTCTAGGTCGCGAGCAGTACTTC. As protein: CASSLSAGLGREQYF.

This rearrangement joins TRBV6-1 to TRBJ2-1, with 8 positions matching TRBD2. CDR1 is MNHNS and CDR2 is SASEGT in the germline V gene. The CDR3 is 15 residues long. V was clipped by 3 bases and J by 7 bases; unmatched bases: 8. The CDR3 is CASSDNAGGQNEQFF. In DNA, the CDR3 is TGTGCCAGCAGTGACAACGCGGGGGGCCAGAATGAGCAGTTCTTC.

Only one count was recorded for this clone. This chain connects TRBV2 to TRBJ1-1, with a weak D call TRBD1 (6 bases). Germline assignment: CDR1 SNHLY and CDR2 FYNNEI. The CDR3 is made up of 16 amino acids. Trimming cost V 7 bases and J 2 bases, with 20 bases left between them. The CDR3 bases are TGTGCCAGCACCCTTCGGTCCGGGGGGCATAACACTGAAGCTTTCTTT. As protein: CASTLRSGGHNTEAFF.

The chain recombines TRBV5-4 with TRBJ2-7; 10 nucleotides line up with TRBD1. Germline V gene sequence: CDR1 SGHNT, CDR2 YYREEE (reference sequence). V was pared by 4 bases and J by 0 bases, with 4 bases of the junction left unmatched. This CDR3 region has 15 residues. The CDR3 DNA is TGTGCCAGCAGCCGGAGGGACAGGGGCTCCTACGAGCAGTACTTC. Translation gives CASSRRDRGSYEQYF.

This rearrangement joins TRBV5-4 to TRBJ2-7; tentatively, D is TRBD2 (5 bases). CDR1 is SGHNT and CDR2 is YYREEE in the germline V gene (reference sequence). The V end lost 3 bases, the J end lost 7 bases, and 20 bases lay between the germline ends. This CDR3 is 15 amino acids long. The CDR3 sequence is CASSSYSASLSEQYF. As DNA, the CDR3 is TGTGCCAGCAGCTCGTATAGCGCTTCTCTTAGTGAGCAGTACTTC. Using reference TRBV5-4 and TRBJ2-7 for the parts outside the CDR3, the full variable domain is ETGVTQSPTHLIKTRGQQVTLRCSSQSGHNTVSWYQQALGQGPQFIFQYYREEENGRGNFPPRFSGLQFPNYSSELNVNALELDDSALYLCASSSYSASLSEQYFGPGTRLTVT.

The V call is TRBV29-1, the J call TRBJ2-5; D is uncertain. This CDR3 contains 11 residues. V was clipped by 3 bases and J by 3 bases, with 5 bases between them. Germline CDR1 is SQVTM and CDR2 is ANQGSEA. The CDR3: CSVDRKETQYF. DNA of the CDR3: TGCAGCGTTGACCGGAAAGAGACCCAGTACTTC. The whole variable domain, remainder taken from reference TRBV29-1 and TRBJ2-5, is SAVISQKPSRDICQRGTSLTIQCQVDSQVTMMFWYRQQPGQSLTLIATANQGSEATYESGFVIDKFPISRPNLTFSTLTVSNMSPEDSSIYLCSVDRKETQYFGPGTRLLVL.

This chain uses TRBV19 with TRBJ2-7, with 7 bases lining up with TRBD1. The CDR3 consists of 14 residues. Germline V gene data show CDR1 as LNHDA and CDR2 as SQIVND (reference sequence). The V gene end was trimmed by 4 bases and the J gene end by 2 bases; junction bases not matched to a gene: 5. The CDR3 protein is CASSKWTGAYEQYF. The DNA of the CDR3 is TGTGCCAGTAGTAAGTGGACAGGAGCCTACGAGCAGTACTTC.

V gene TRBV6-6 combines with J gene TRBJ2-3; 11 bases are shared with TRBD2. This CDR3 spans 16 amino acids. Germline V gene data show CDR1 as MNHNY and CDR2 as SVGAGI (reference sequence). The J segment lost 3 bases and the V segment lost 2 bases, leaving 4 bases of the junction unmatched. In nucleotides, the CDR3 is TGTGCCAGCAGTTACATAGCGGGGGGGCTGACAGATACGCAGTATTTT. Translating it yields CASSYIAGGLTDTQYF.